A few counts support the clone carrying this TCR beta chain. What it recognizes is unknown. This CDR3 is built from 14 residues. From germline, CDR1 is SGHRS and CDR2 YFSETQ. Trimming took 4 bases from V and 5 from J; bases not matched to a gene: 2. The entry originates in a study of T-cell memory formation after mild COVID-19. Study-wide results and limits: Clones shrinking from day 15 to 85 showed even CD4/CD8 mixes; later expanders tilted CD4+. The study found contracting CD4+ clones mainly in CM and EM and contracting CD8+ clones in EMRA.

It was 5'RACE with constant-segment primers that produced the TCR alpha and TCR beta cDNA libraries, which carried sample barcodes and UMIs. TCRdb reprocessed the 5' RACE reads via MiXCR and lists one record per CDR3 protein. This table holds approximately 99,000 distinct CDR3 sequences, roughly 19% found once. This clonotype originated in a man between 18 and 29 years old who had mild COVID-19 (a few samples of this study predate the infection). Cell type and time point are not known. The chain joins TRBV5-1 to TRBJ1-6, with 8 bases matching TRBD1. The sequenced sample was PBMCs or a T cell subset sorted from them (not recorded which). For the CDR3, the DNA is TGCGCCAGCAGCCGGGGACAGGATAATTCACCCCTCCACTTT. This sequence encodes CASSRGQDNSPLHF.